Listed below are T cell receptor beta chains from one sample, sequenced in a study of T-cell reconstitution after alpha-beta-depleted transplantation in children. From the PCR reads, TCRdb called clonotypes with MiXCR, one entry per CDR3 protein. The sample includes about 400,000 distinct CDR3 sequences, 20% seen only once; the top ten take 3.8%. The sample in question was PBMCs from the stem cell graft donor, obtained from the stem cell graft. Every receptor here comes from a human donor who donated a stem cell graft to a child with acute myeloid leukemia. The CDR3 runs from the conserved cysteine through the conserved F or W.

J gene: TRBJ1-5
CDR3 length: 17
V gene: TRBV6-2/TRBV6-3
CDR3 protein: CASSYSTGDPMNQPQHF

J gene: TRBJ2-2
CDR3 length: 13
V gene: TRBV20-1
CDR3 protein: CSARALEPGELFF

J gene: TRBJ2-7
CDR3 length: 16
V gene: TRBV5-6
CDR3 protein: CASSLDGSGFSYEQYF

J gene: TRBJ2-7
CDR3 length: 13
V gene: TRBV7-9
CDR3 protein: CASSFRASYEQYF

J gene: TRBJ2-3
CDR3 length: 16
V gene: TRBV11-1
CDR3 protein: CASSLNGRAGTDTQYF

J gene: TRBJ2-1
CDR3 length: 16
V gene: TRBV20-1
CDR3 protein: CSASWTGRRPNNEQFF

J gene: TRBJ2-1
CDR3 length: 14
V gene: TRBV10-2
CDR3 protein: CASSDWLADNEQFF

J gene: TRBJ1-1
CDR3 length: 13
V gene: TRBV20-1
CDR3 protein: CSALEARNTEAFF

J gene: TRBJ1-6
CDR3 length: 14
V gene: TRBV28
CDR3 protein: CASSLPGPNSPLHF

J gene: TRBJ2-3
CDR3 length: 17
V gene: TRBV7-8
CDR3 protein: CASSETSGRAFSDTQYF

J gene: TRBJ2-5
CDR3 length: 11
V gene: TRBV20-1
CDR3 protein: CSASQKETQYF

J gene: TRBJ2-7
CDR3 length: 17
V gene: TRBV21-1
CDR3 protein: CASLKPLYWRESYEQYF

J gene: TRBJ2-1
CDR3 length: 12
V gene: TRBV6-5
CDR3 protein: CASGTGWRGLFF

J gene: TRBJ2-7
CDR3 length: 14
V gene: TRBV20-1
CDR3 protein: CSARGATGLYEQYF

J gene: TRBJ2-1
CDR3 length: 14
V gene: TRBV7-9
CDR3 protein: CASGGGSSYNEQFF

J gene: TRBJ1-2
CDR3 length: 19
V gene: TRBV29-1
CDR3 protein: CSVAPLTSGGTWTNYGYTF

J gene: TRBJ1-1
CDR3 length: 12
V gene: TRBV28
CDR3 protein: CASPAGTHEAFF

J gene: TRBJ2-2
CDR3 length: 16
V gene: TRBV12-3/TRBV12-4
CDR3 protein: CASNQRIGTSSGELFF

J gene: TRBJ2-7
CDR3 length: 14
V gene: TRBV29-1
CDR3 protein: CSTSGQTSSYEQYF

J gene: TRBJ2-1
CDR3 length: 15
V gene: TRBV29-1
CDR3 protein: CSVEDGEREGGEQFF

J gene: TRBJ2-5
CDR3 length: 14
V gene: TRBV12-3/TRBV12-4
CDR3 protein: CASSLFRDQETQYF

J gene: TRBJ1-1
CDR3 length: 15
V gene: TRBV6-5
CDR3 protein: CASKRTRQSNTEAFF

J gene: TRBJ2-1
CDR3 length: 17
V gene: TRBV24-1
CDR3 protein: CATSDNTGTSIRGEQFF

J gene: TRBJ2-7
CDR3 length: 16
V gene: TRBV4-1
CDR3 protein: CASSPAVYGTFYEQYF

J gene: TRBJ1-1
CDR3 length: 14
V gene: TRBV7-9
CDR3 protein: CASSSRDRPNEAFF

J gene: TRBJ1-1
CDR3 length: 14
V gene: TRBV12-3/TRBV12-4
CDR3 protein: CASSLRILNTEAFF

J gene: TRBJ2-3
CDR3 length: 12
V gene: TRBV20-1
CDR3 protein: CSVWREIDTQYF

J gene: TRBJ2-5
CDR3 length: 16
V gene: TRBV27
CDR3 protein: CASSSYPREGHETQYF

J gene: TRBJ1-1
CDR3 length: 14
V gene: TRBV6-1
CDR3 protein: CASSVNTGGAEAFF

J gene: TRBJ2-6
CDR3 length: 16
V gene: TRBV12-3/TRBV12-4
CDR3 protein: CASTWGLISGANVLTF

J gene: TRBJ1-1
CDR3 length: 10
V gene: TRBV29-1
CDR3 protein: CSVGGPFAFF

J gene: TRBJ2-5
CDR3 length: 12
V gene: TRBV28
CDR3 protein: CASSLLGQTQYF

J gene: TRBJ2-1
CDR3 length: 12
V gene: TRBV29-1
CDR3 protein: CSASLAFNEQFF

J gene: TRBJ2-1
CDR3 length: 13
V gene: TRBV2
CDR3 protein: CARDRRNYNEQFF

J gene: TRBJ2-4
CDR3 length: 14
V gene: TRBV20-1
CDR3 protein: CSAADRGRENIQYF

J gene: TRBJ2-7
CDR3 length: 12
V gene: TRBV30
CDR3 protein: CAWGDYPYEQYF

J gene: TRBJ2-5
CDR3 length: 15
V gene: TRBV28
CDR3 protein: CASSFTLASQETQYF

J gene: TRBJ2-1
CDR3 length: 17
V gene: TRBV4-3
CDR3 protein: CASSRLGAEGVYNEQFF

J gene: TRBJ2-1
CDR3 length: 14
V gene: TRBV20-1
CDR3 protein: CSARDRDRYNEQFF

J gene: TRBJ2-1
CDR3 length: 15
V gene: TRBV21-1
CDR3 protein: CASSLFQRDPHEQFF

J gene: TRBJ2-5
CDR3 length: 16
V gene: TRBV7-7
CDR3 protein: CASSPGLAGVLETQYF

J gene: TRBJ2-7
CDR3 length: 14
V gene: TRBV20-1
CDR3 protein: CSARDPQRSYEQYF

J gene: TRBJ2-1
CDR3 length: 16
V gene: TRBV24-1
CDR3 protein: CATSGDAAGVYNEQFF

J gene: TRBJ2-5
CDR3 length: 19
V gene: TRBV20-1
CDR3 protein: CSARPINVGAGGPRETQYF

J gene: TRBJ2-1
CDR3 length: 15
V gene: TRBV15
CDR3 protein: CATSRGLAGINEQFF

J gene: TRBJ2-5
CDR3 length: 14
V gene: TRBV27
CDR3 protein: CASSLSLNSETQYF

J gene: TRBJ2-7
CDR3 length: 15
V gene: TRBV11-2
CDR3 protein: CASSRSGQGAYEQYF

J gene: TRBJ1-4
CDR3 length: 15
V gene: TRBV6-5
CDR3 protein: CASSYTTTPNEKLFF

J gene: TRBJ1-5
CDR3 length: 12
V gene: TRBV19
CDR3 protein: CASNGWNQPQHF

J gene: TRBJ2-4
CDR3 length: 14
V gene: TRBV15
CDR3 protein: CATSIGDAKNIQYF

J gene: TRBJ2-3
CDR3 length: 14
V gene: TRBV7-3
CDR3 protein: CASSSAPSTDTQYF

J gene: TRBJ2-1
CDR3 length: 11
V gene: TRBV5-1
CDR3 protein: CASRGGNEQFF

J gene: TRBJ2-7
CDR3 length: 17
V gene: TRBV12-3/TRBV12-4
CDR3 protein: CASSFGPTGKISYEQYF

J gene: TRBJ2-7
CDR3 length: 15
V gene: TRBV20-1
CDR3 protein: CSARDRAPSSYEQYF

J gene: TRBJ2-7
CDR3 length: 15
V gene: TRBV20-1
CDR3 protein: CSARAEDRGSLEQYF